The 17 T cell receptor beta chains below were found in one sample sequenced in a study of T cell responses to AZD1222 COVID-19 vaccine. Clones were sequenced by immunoSEQ multiplex PCR, and TCRdb holds only the in-frame ones, with some missing. This sample carries about 82,000 clones, around 87% of them seen once, and the ten largest clones take less than 20%. This sample comprised peripheral blood, obtained 28 days after the second AZD1222 dose. These TCRs come from an adult who received the AZD1222 COVID-19 vaccine.

This rearrangement joins TRBV7-8 to TRBJ2-5; no firm D call. The CDR3 totals 15 residues. Germline loops: CDR1 SGHVS, CDR2 FQNEAQ. The V end lost 7 bases, the J end lost 2 bases, and 17 bases lay between the germline ends. The CDR3 spells CASNHDTLGQETQYF. The CDR3 DNA is TGTGCCAGCAACCACGACACCCTGGGACAAGAGACCCAGTACTTC.

V gene TRBV5-6 combines with J gene TRBJ1-1; D call uncertain. Germline CDR1 is SGHDT and CDR2 is YYEEEE. There are 17 residues in the CDR3. V gave up 0 bases and J gave up 0 bases, with 15 bases separating them. In DNA form, the CDR3 reads TGTGCCAGCAGCTTGGTGGATAGGGCAGACATGAACACTGAAGCTTTCTTT. Amino acids: CASSLVDRADMNTEAFF.

The chain uses TRBV11-2 and TRBJ2-4; unclear D gene. In germline, CDR1 is SGHAT, CDR2 FQNNGV. Trimming removed 7 bases at V and 5 bases at J, with 15 bases between. The CDR3 runs 14 residues. In nucleotides, the CDR3 is TGTGCCAGCACCAAACGCCAAGTCGAAAACATTCAGTACTTC. Its translation is CASTKRQVENIQYF.

V usage is TRBV19 and J usage is TRBJ1-6; D uncertain. The CDR3 contains 12 residues. Trimming removed 6 bases from V and 6 bases from J, with 6 bases in between. CDR1 is LNHDA, CDR2 SQIVND, per germline (reference sequence). This CDR3 is CASRVGNSPLHF. In DNA form, the CDR3 reads TGTGCCAGTAGGGTCGGTAATTCACCCCTCCACTTT.

This clone was counted once. This chain connects TRBV3-1 (or the pseudogene TRBV3-2) to TRBJ1-4, with D unresolved. V lost 3 bases to trimming and J lost 8 bases, with 4 bases between them. There are 11 residues in the CDR3. From germline, CDR1 is LGHDT and CDR2 YNNKEL (reference sequence). This chain's CDR3 is CASSQTEKLFF. The CDR3 DNA follows: TGTGCCAGCAGCCAGACAGAAAAACTGTTTTTT.

CDR3 amino acids: CASSLNSDEQYF. CDR3 DNA: TGTGCCAGCAGCTTAAATTCGGACGAGCAGTACTTC. This chain links TRBV7-9 with TRBJ2-7; D is uncertain. Trimming took off 2 bases at V and 5 bases at J, with 7 bases between the two ends. CDR1 and CDR2 from the germline V gene are SEHNR and FQNEAQ (reference sequence). The CDR3 spans 12 residues.

This chain connects TRBV7-9 to TRBJ1-1, with TRBD1 as a possible D gene (5 bases). Germline-derived CDR1 and CDR2 are SEHNR and FQNEAQ (reference sequence). V gave up 5 bases and J gave up 6 bases, with 13 bases separating them. The CDR3 sequence is 13 residues long. The CDR3 protein is CASSPSREAEAFF. The CDR3 nucleotides read TGTGCCAGCAGCCCATCCAGGGAGGCTGAAGCTTTCTTT.

This clone is a singleton in its sample. The chain has TRBV5-1 and TRBJ1-5; 8 bases line up with TRBD1. Germline lookup yields CDR1 SGHRS and CDR2 YFSETQ. The junction had 9 bases not matched to a gene; V was cut back by 0 bases and J by 7 bases. The CDR3 sequence is 16 residues long. CDR3: CASSLADRAQRQPQHF. CDR3 bases: TGCGCCAGCAGCTTGGCGGACAGGGCTCAACGGCAGCCCCAGCATTTT.

Here the CDR3 reads CASSSTENEQFF. In DNA form, the CDR3 reads TGTGCCAGCTCATCCACGGAGAATGAGCAGTTCTTC. This sequence joins TRBV18 and TRBJ2-1, with D unresolved. The germline V gene encodes CDR1 KGHSH and CDR2 LQKENI. This CDR3 is 12 amino acids long. Trimming pared 5 bases from V and 7 bases from J, leaving 9 bases between. Full variable domain (outside the CDR3, taken from reference TRBV18 and TRBJ2-1): NAGVMQNPRHLVRRRGQEARLRCSPMKGHSHVYWYRQLPEEGLKFMVYLQKENIIDESGMPKERFSAEFPKEGPSILRIQQVVRGDSAAYFCASSSTENEQFFGPGTRLTVL.

This chain joins TRBV7-2 and TRBJ2-7; no reliable D call. V lost 5 bases to trimming and J lost 2 bases, with 13 bases between them. The length of the CDR3 is 14 residues. Germline assignment: CDR1 SGHTA and CDR2 FQGNSA. CDR3 protein: CASSVNTGPYEQYF. Here the CDR3 DNA reads TGTGCCAGCAGCGTAAATACCGGGCCCTACGAGCAGTACTTC. The complete variable domain, with remaining parts taken from reference TRBV7-2 and TRBJ2-7, reads GAGVSQSPSNKVTEKGKDVELRCDPISGHTALYWYRQSLGQGLEFLIYFQGNSAPDKSGLPSDRFSAERTGGSVSTLTIQRTQQEDSAVYLCASSVNTGPYEQYFGPGTRLTVT.

The chain joins TRBV5-8 to TRBJ1-2, with no clear D. This CDR3 comprises 13 residues. V gave up 1 base and J gave up 5 bases, with 9 bases separating them. Per germline, CDR1 SGHTS and CDR2 YDEGEE. CDR3 DNA sequence: TGTGCCAGCAGCTTGTTAAACGAATATGGCTACACCTTC. Translation: CASSLLNEYGYTF.

This clone came up once. The chain couples TRBV10-3 to TRBJ1-1; D perhaps matches TRBD1 (5 bases). Germline lookup yields CDR1 ENHRY and CDR2 SYGVKD. V was cut by 5 bases and J by 11 bases, with 21 bases left in between. This CDR3 comprises 14 residues. CDR3 in amino acids: CAISSGRESQEAFF. The CDR3 nucleotides read TGTGCCATCAGTTCGGGACGAGAAAGTCAGGAGGCTTTCTTT.

The V gene is TRBV24-1, the J gene TRBJ2-2; 8 positions agree with TRBD1. The germline V gene has CDR1 KGHDR and CDR2 SFDVKD. The CDR3 covers 15 residues. V lost 5 bases to trimming and J lost 7 bases; unmatched junction nucleotides: 8. For the CDR3, the DNA is TGTGCCACCAGTGCTGACAGGGGAGCGGGCGGGGAGCTGTTTTTT. This gives the protein CATSADRGAGGELFF.

This chain links TRBV30 with TRBJ1-1; 9 bases fit TRBD1. The J segment lost 3 bases and the V segment lost 5 bases, leaving 10 bases of the junction unmatched. From germline, CDR1 is GTSNPN and CDR2 SVGIG (reference sequence). This CDR3 region has 15 residues. CDR3 nucleotides: TGTGCCTGGTGTAAAACAGGGGGCAGGGACACTGAAGCTTTCTTT. Amino acids: CAWCKTGGRDTEAFF.

This chain uses TRBV28 with TRBJ1-1; D is undetermined. Germline V gene sequence: CDR1 MDHEN, CDR2 SYDVKM. The CDR3 has 12 amino acids. V was shortened by 10 bases and J by 11 bases, with 20 bases between the two germline ends. The CDR3 nucleotides read TGTGCCACCACCGGCCCTACTCCTGGGGCTTTCTTT. It specifies CATTGPTPGAFF.

This chain links TRBV9 with TRBJ2-3; no clear D gene. This CDR3 region has 12 residues. Per germline, CDR1 SGDLS and CDR2 YYNGEE. Trimming pared 4 bases from V and 5 bases from J, leaving 8 bases between. The CDR3 region is CASSRDGDTQYF. The DNA of the CDR3 is TGTGCCAGCAGCCGCGACGGAGATACGCAGTATTTT.

The CDR3 loop is CASSPIRGQTYGYTF. The DNA of the CDR3 is TGTGCCAGCAGCCCGATAAGGGGACAGACCTATGGCTACACCTTC. The rearrangement links TRBV5-8 to TRBJ1-2, with TRBD1 matching over 7 bases. Looked up from germline, CDR1 is SGHTS and CDR2 is YDEGEE. The J segment lost 4 bases and the V segment lost 4 bases, leaving 10 bases of the junction unmatched. The CDR3 is 15 residues long.